The 9 T cell receptor beta chains below all came from one sample that was sequenced in a study of response to subunit inactivated influenza vaccine. Each CDR3 protein gets one entry after TCRdb re-called the RT-PCR reads with MiXCR. The table has around 760,000 distinct CDR3 sequences, approximately 14% seen once. The sample consisted of PBMCs from blood, taken 14 to 15 days before vaccination. The origin of the receptors is a middle-aged man who received an inactivated influenza vaccine.

This clonotype was seen more than once but under ten times. The chain combines TRBV24-1 with TRBJ2-7, with D maybe TRBD1 (6 bases). V lost 4 bases, J lost 6 bases, and 12 bases lay in between. Germline values: CDR1 KGHDR, CDR2 SFDVKD. The CDR3 is 13 amino acids. The DNA of the CDR3 is TGTGCCACCAGTGACAACACAGGGACCGAGCAGTACTTC. It yields the protein CATSDNTGTEQYF.

In nucleotides, the CDR3 is TGTGCCAGCGGGCGGGGGGCCTCGCGCGAGCAGTACTTC. It yields the protein CASGRGASREQYF. The chain carries TRBV25-1 and TRBJ2-7, with 8 bases fitting TRBD2. Trimming removed 8 bases from V and 6 bases from J; junction bases left unmatched: 9. This CDR3 has 13 amino acids. CDR1 is MGHDK, CDR2 SYGVNS, per germline.

This chain connects TRBV5-1 to TRBJ2-7; TRBD1 matches at 8 bases. The trim removed 5 bases at V and 1 base at J, leaving 11 bases unmatched. The CDR3 spans 16 residues. CDR1 SGHRS and CDR2 YFSETQ come from the germline V gene. CDR3 DNA: TGCGCCAGCAGGGGACCCACGACAGGGGATTCCTACGAGCAGTACTTC. It translates to CASRGPTTGDSYEQYF.

This clonotype occurred many times. J is TRBJ2-3 and V is TRBV24-1; TRBD1 aligns across 7 bases. The ends lost 1 base at V and 3 bases at J; junction bases unmatched: 6. The germline V gene encodes CDR1 KGHDR and CDR2 SFDVKD. The CDR3 runs 16 residues. CDR3 DNA: TGTGCCACCAGTGATTTCCAGGGGGATGTGACAGATACGCAGTATTTT. Its protein product is CATSDFQGDVTDTQYF.

This clonotype was seen ten or more times. V usage is TRBV20-1 and J usage is TRBJ2-7; possibly TRBD2 for D (5 bases). The CDR3 has 14 residues. The germline V gene has CDR1 DFQATT and CDR2 SNEGSKA (reference sequence). The V and J ends lost 0 bases and 1 base respectively, with 10 bases between them. CDR3 in amino acids: CSARDWTASYEQYF. The CDR3, as DNA: TGCAGTGCTAGAGACTGGACTGCTTCCTACGAGCAGTACTTC.

The chain links TRBV10-3 to TRBJ2-1, with 7 positions matching TRBD2. Germline CDR1 and CDR2: ENHRY and SYGVKD. The CDR3 is 18 residues long. V was clipped by 0 bases and J by 4 bases; unmatched bases: 12. This chain's CDR3 is CAISESLLRGEGYNEQFF. CDR3 sequence (DNA): TGTGCCATCAGTGAGTCATTGTTAAGAGGGGAGGGATACAATGAGCAGTTCTTC.

The chain recombines TRBV18 with TRBJ2-5; D unclear. Per germline, CDR1 KGHSH and CDR2 LQKENI. The CDR3 has 13 residues. V was pared by 3 bases and J by 8 bases, with 13 bases between. CDR3 sequence (DNA): TGTGCCAGCTCACCTCCCAGCCAAGGAACCCAGTACTTC. Translated: CASSPPSQGTQYF.

This clonotype was counted once. This sequence joins TRBV7-2 and TRBJ2-7; 9 positions match TRBD1. After removal of 3 bases from V and 2 bases from J, the junction contained 11 bases not matched to a gene. This CDR3 is 17 amino acids long. CDR1 and CDR2 from the germline V gene are SGHTA and FQGNSA. The CDR3 coding sequence is TGTGCCAGCAGCTTCCTGGGTTTGGGACAGGGACCCTACGAGCAGTACTTC. Translating it yields CASSFLGLGQGPYEQYF. Supplemented by reference TRBV7-2 and TRBJ2-7, the full variable domain reads GAGVSQSPSNKVTEKGKDVELRCDPISGHTALYWYRQSLGQGLEFLIYFQGNSAPDKSGLPSDRFSAERTGGSVSTLTIQRTQQEDSAVYLCASSFLGLGQGPYEQYFGPGTRLTVT.

The CDR3 region is CASRPDGYYEQYF. CDR3 coding DNA: TGTGCCAGCAGACCTGACGGCTACTACGAGCAGTACTTC. The chain joins TRBV7-9 to TRBJ2-7; D is ambiguous. CDR3 length: 13 amino acids. Between the trimmed V and J ends, which lost 6 bases and 3 bases, there was a span of 12 bases. The germline CDR1 and CDR2 sequences are SEHNR and FQNEAQ (reference sequence).